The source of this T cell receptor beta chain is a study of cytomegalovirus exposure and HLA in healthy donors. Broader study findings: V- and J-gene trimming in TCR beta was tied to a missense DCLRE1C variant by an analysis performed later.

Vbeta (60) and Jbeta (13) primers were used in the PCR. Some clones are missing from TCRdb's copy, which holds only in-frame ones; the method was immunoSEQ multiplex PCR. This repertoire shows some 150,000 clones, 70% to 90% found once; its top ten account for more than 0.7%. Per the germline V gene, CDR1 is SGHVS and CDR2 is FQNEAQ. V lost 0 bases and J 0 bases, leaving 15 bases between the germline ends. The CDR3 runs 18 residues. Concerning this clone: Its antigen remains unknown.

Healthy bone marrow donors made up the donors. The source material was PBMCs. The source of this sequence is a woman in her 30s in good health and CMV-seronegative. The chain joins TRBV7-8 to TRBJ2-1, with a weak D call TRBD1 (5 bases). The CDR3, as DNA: TGTGCCAGCAGCTTAGCGCTTAACAGGCCGAGCTCCTACAATGAGCAGTTCTTC. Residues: CASSLALNRPSSYNEQFF.